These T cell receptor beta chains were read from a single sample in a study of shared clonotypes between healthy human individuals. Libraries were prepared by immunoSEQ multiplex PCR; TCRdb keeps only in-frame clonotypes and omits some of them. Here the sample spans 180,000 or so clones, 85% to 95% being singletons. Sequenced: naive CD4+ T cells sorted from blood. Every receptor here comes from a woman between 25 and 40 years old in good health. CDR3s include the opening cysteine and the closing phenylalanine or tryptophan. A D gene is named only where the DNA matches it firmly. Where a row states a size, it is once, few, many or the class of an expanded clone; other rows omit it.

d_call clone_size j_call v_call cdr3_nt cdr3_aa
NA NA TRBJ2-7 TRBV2 TGTGCCAGCAGTAAACAGGGGCGGGTGGAGGGCGAGCAGTACTTC CASSKQGRVEGEQYF
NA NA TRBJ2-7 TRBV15 TGTGCCACCAGCAAAGATCTGGATAGGAACTACGAGCAGTACTTC CATSKDLDRNYEQYF
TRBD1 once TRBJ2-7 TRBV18 TGTGCCAGCTCACCACAGGGGACAGGGACGAACGAGCAGTACTTC CASSPQGTGTNEQYF
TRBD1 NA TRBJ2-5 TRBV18 TGTGCCAGCTCACCACAGGGACAGGGGTCCGGCAAGACCCAGTACTTC CASSPQGQGSGKTQYF
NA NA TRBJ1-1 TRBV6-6 TGTGCCAGCAGTTACTCGTCGAACACTGAAGCTTTCTTT CASSYSSNTEAFF
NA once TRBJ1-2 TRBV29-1 TGCAGCGTGGGGACGGATCTTAACTATGGCTACACCTTC CSVGTDLNYGYTF
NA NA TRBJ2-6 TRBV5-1 TGCGCCAGCAGGGGTCCCGGGAGGACAGCCCTTTCTGGGGCCAACGTCCTGACTTTC CASRGPGRTALSGANVLTF
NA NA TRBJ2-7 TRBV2 TGTGCCAGCAGTGGCCAGGGGTTAGTCTACGAGCAGTACTTC CASSGQGLVYEQYF
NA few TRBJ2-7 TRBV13 TGTGCCAGCAGCGCCTACCAGCCTAGCTCCTACGAGCAGTACTTC CASSAYQPSSYEQYF
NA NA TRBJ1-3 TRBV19 TGTGCCAGTAGTATCGACAGCTCTGGAAACACCATATATTTT CASSIDSSGNTIYF
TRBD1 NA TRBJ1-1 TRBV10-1 TGCGCCAGCAGTGGACCAGGGGCAGGGGGCACTGAAGCTTTCTTT CASSGPGAGGTEAFF
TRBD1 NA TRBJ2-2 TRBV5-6 TGTGCCAGCAGCACTCGACAGGGGACGAACACCGGGGAGCTGTTTTTT CASSTRQGTNTGELFF
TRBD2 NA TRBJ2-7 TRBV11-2 TGTGCCAGCAGCGTAGGAGGGACTAGCGGGATATCGGAGGAGCAGTACTTC CASSVGGTSGISEEQYF
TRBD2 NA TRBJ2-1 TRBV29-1 TGCAGCGTTGATTGGCTAGCGGGAGGGCCTTGGGAGTTCTTC CSVDWLAGGPWEFF
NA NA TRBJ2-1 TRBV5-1 TGCGCCAGCAGCTTGGAGGGGGACAATGAGCAGTTCTTC CASSLEGDNEQFF
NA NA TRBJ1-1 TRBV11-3 TGTGCCAGCAGCTTTTGGGTAACCCGGATCGCTGAAGCTTTCTTT CASSFWVTRIAEAFF
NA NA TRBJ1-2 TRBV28 TGTGCCAGCAGTTTAGGGGGGTACGGCTACACCTTC CASSLGGYGYTF
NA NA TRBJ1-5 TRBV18 TGTGCCAGCTCACCCGACAGACTTAATCAGCCCCGGCATTTT CASSPDRLNQPRHF
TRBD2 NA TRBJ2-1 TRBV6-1 TGTGCCAGCAGTGAATTCGCAGTGAGCGGGAGAGGGGCACGGAATGAGCAGTTCTTC CASSEFAVSGRGARNEQFF
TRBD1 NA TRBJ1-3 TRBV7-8 TGTGCCAGCAGCTTAGCGCGACTGGTACAGGGGGCCTCTGGAAACACCATATATTTT CASSLARLVQGASGNTIYF
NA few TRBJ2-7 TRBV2 TGTGCCAGCAGTGTTGAGGCTGGGTCCTACGAGCAGTACTTC CASSVEAGSYEQYF
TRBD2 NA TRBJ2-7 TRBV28 TGTGCCAGCAGTTTACCACCACGCAGCGGGAGGGAGGCCGAGCAGTACTTC CASSLPPRSGREAEQYF
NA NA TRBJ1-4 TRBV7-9 TGTGCCAGCAGCTTAGTCCGTATTTTGGGGGGCGAGAAGGAAAAACTGTTTTTT CASSLVRILGGEKEKLFF
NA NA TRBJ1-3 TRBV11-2 TGTGCCAGCAGCTTAGGGGGATCTGGAAACACCATATATTTT CASSLGGSGNTIYF
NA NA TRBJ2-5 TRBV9 TGTGCCAGCAGCCCCATTGGGTGGGTAGGGGAGACCCAGTACTTC CASSPIGWVGETQYF
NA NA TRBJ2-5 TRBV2 TGTGCCAGCAGAAGGACTCGAGCGGGCATATCTCCAGAGACCCAGTACTTC CASRRTRAGISPETQYF
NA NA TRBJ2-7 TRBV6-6 TGTGCCAGCAGTTACGGGGGGGCCGGCGACGAGCAGTACTTC CASSYGGAGDEQYF
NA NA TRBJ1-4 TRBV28 TGTGCCAGCAGTTTACCCCCAGGGACCCCTAATGAAAAACTGTTTTTT CASSLPPGTPNEKLFF
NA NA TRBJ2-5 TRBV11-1 TGTGCCAGCAGCCCCTCGTACGGGACGCAAGAGACCCAGTACTTC CASSPSYGTQETQYF
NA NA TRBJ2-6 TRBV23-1 TGCGCGAGCACCCCGGGGATATCTGGGGCCAACGTCCTGACTTTC CASTPGISGANVLTF
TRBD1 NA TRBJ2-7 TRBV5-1 TGCGCCAGCAGCAAGACAACCGGGGACAGGGGTGGATTCAAGCAGTACTTC CASSKTTGDRGGFKQYF
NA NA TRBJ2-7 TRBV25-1 TGTGCCAGCCGGGCTCGAGGGGGGGCCTACGAGCAGTACTTC CASRARGGAYEQYF
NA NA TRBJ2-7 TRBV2 TGTGCCAGCAGTGAAGTGGAGGTTTATGAGCAGTACTTC CASSEVEVYEQYF
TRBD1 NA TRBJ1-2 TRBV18 TGTGCCAGCTCACTTGGGGGACAGGGGCCCTATGGCTACACCTTC CASSLGGQGPYGYTF
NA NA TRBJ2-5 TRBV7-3 TGTGCCAGCAGCTTTTACCTAAATGTCCCTTCACAAGAGACCCAGTACTTC CASSFYLNVPSQETQYF
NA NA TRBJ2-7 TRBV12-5 TGTGCTAGTGGTTTGGTACGAACTGGACCCTACGAGCAGTACTTC CASGLVRTGPYEQYF
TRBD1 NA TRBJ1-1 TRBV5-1 TGCGCCAGCAGCCTCCGGGACAGGGACACTGAAGCTTTCTTT CASSLRDRDTEAFF
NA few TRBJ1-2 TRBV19 TGTGCCAGTGGGGCAGATCAATATCGGGGCTACACCTTC CASGADQYRGYTF
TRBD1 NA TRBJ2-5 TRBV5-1 TGCGCCAGCAGCCCACAGGGGTTGGAGACCCAGTACTTC CASSPQGLETQYF
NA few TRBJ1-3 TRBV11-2 TGTGCCAGCAGCTTCTCTGGAAACACCATATATTTT CASSFSGNTIYF
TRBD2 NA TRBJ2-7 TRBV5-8 TGTGCCAGCAGCCGGACCCGACTAGCGGAATACGAGCAGTACTTC CASSRTRLAEYEQYF